This T cell receptor (beta chain) is from a study of T-cell memory formation after mild COVID-19. TCRdb passed the 5' RACE reads through MiXCR, listing each CDR3 protein once. The data hold approximately 440,000 distinct CDR3 sequences, with about 20% observed a single time. Losses at the gene ends were 5 bases for V and 3 bases for J; bases not matched to a gene: 5. Germline V gives CDR1 SNHLY, CDR2 FYNNEI. This CDR3 region has 14 residues. In its sample, this clonotype was seen a few times. Sequencing input: PBMCs or a T cell subset sorted from them (not recorded which). This chain connects TRBV2 to TRBJ1-1, with 8 nucleotides matching TRBD1. This TCR was sampled from an adult woman who had mild COVID-19 (a few samples of this study predate the infection). Cell type and time point are not known. CDR3 in amino acids: CASSNDRGYTEAFF. CDR3 nucleotides: TGTGCCAGCAGTAACGACAGGGGATACACTGAAGCTTTCTTT.